This TCR beta chain was documented in a study of T cell responses to AZD1222 COVID-19 vaccine (dated by TCRdb to 2020 to 2023). In the study overall: AZD1222 recipients whose second dose came at about 4 weeks and those whose second dose came at about 12 weeks were combined into one group, since spike-specific TCR depth and breadth did not differ between the two schedules. A total of 230 to 250 trial participants underwent TCR sequencing, of whom about 210 had received two doses of AZD1222 and about 25 had received two doses of the MenACWY control vaccine. Enrollment into the trials was organized by age into subgroups of 18-55, 56-69 and 70-plus years, and those subgroups contained roughly 150, 30 and 60 TCR-sequenced participants, respectively.

The time point tag for this specimen amounts to: baseline before first vaccination. Vaccinee samples came from UK trials COV001 and COV002, including a single-blind randomized controlled phase 2/3 trial of AZD1222 (ChAdOx1 nCoV-19) in healthy adults. For TCRbeta chain sequencing, PBMC samples from trial participants were taken at day 0 and at day 28 after the second dose. A distance of 15 bases separates the germline ends of V and J, which lose 7 bases and 5 bases respectively. The CDR3, from cysteine to phenylalanine, totals 13 residues. Kept here is only the CDR3 DNA, which spans 39 bases and is read in frame from base 1. From a lookup of the germline V gene (reference sequence), CDR1 and CDR2 are LNHDA and SQIVND. What the work shows at the level of the full study, not this receptor alone: Participants were mostly white British and included more females than males, and it was suggested by the authors that clonal diversity may have been underestimated. Reportedly, close to half of the unique spike-specific TCRs recognized epitopes lying outside the regions that are mutated in the B.1.351 and B.1.1.7 variants. Because no day 14 peak-response samples were available, repertoires were characterized only after the peak T cell response. Spike-specific TCR breadth and depth rose significantly after two AZD1222 doses compared with day 0 and with MenACWY recipients. The 56-69-year group was small, and its depth increase did not reach significance, likely because of low power. The whole spike protein was spanned by vaccine-associated CD4 TCRs, and dominant responses were seen in regions 160-218 and 743-854. Conclusions about previously exposed vaccinees are limited, since just 6 or 7 AZD1222 recipients were seropositive for SARS-CoV-2 at baseline.

A remark on this clone: Its target antigen remains unknown. Base qualities are not recorded, but no much larger clone differs from it by a single base.

The CDR3 regions of human TCRbeta chains were analyzed by immunosequencing. Regarding the original processing steps: TCRs in the repertoires were compared against a reference library of SARS-CoV-2-specific TCRs that had been generated with the MIRA antigen-specificity platform. Breadth was defined as the fraction of unique TCRs that were SARS-CoV-2-associated, and depth was defined as the fraction of total T cells that were SARS-CoV-2-associated. Using the MIRA data, every spike-specific TCR was mapped to the spike region that the TCR reacted to and assigned to either a CD4 or a CD8 class. Log10-transformed breadth and depth values were compared by one-way ANOVA with Sidak's multiple comparisons tests. TCRdb took over this immuneACCESS table, retaining in-frame rearrangements with V and J assigned. Such tables are incomplete; in checked studies, under half of the missing clones stem from an unresolved V gene, and the remainder is unexplained. That table supplies the V and J calls and clone size; D and trimming were determined from the DNA. The sample table contains some 96,000 clones; only one count was recorded for approximately 90% of them. The ten most abundant clones make up more than 15% of the sample.

Recombination linked TRBV19 to TRBJ2-7; perhaps TRBD1 is the D gene, with 7 bases matching. The origin of this receptor is an adult in good health. The specimen was peripheral blood, collected on day 0 of AZD1222 vaccination. The CDR3: CASTPGGRNEQYF. Read as DNA, the sequence is TGTGCCAGTACCCCAGGGGGGAGGAACGAGCAGTACTTC.